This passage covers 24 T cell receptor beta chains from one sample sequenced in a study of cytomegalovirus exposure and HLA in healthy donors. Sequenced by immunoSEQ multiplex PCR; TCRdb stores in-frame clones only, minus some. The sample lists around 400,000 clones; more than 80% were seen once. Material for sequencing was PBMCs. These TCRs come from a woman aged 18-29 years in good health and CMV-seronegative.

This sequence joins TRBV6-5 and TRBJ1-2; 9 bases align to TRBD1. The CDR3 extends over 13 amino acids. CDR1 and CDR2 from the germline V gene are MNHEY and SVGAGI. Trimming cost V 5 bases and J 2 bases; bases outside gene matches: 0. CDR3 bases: TGTGCCAGCAGTGACAGGGGGAACTATGGCTACACCTTC. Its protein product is CASSDRGNYGYTF.

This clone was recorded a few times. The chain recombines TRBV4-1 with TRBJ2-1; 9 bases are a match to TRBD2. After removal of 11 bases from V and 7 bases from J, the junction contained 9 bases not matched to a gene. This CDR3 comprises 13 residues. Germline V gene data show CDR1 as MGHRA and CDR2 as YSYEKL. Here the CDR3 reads CAAGGARGNEQFF. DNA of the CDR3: TGCGCCGCGGGGGGGGCTCGAGGGAATGAGCAGTTCTTC.

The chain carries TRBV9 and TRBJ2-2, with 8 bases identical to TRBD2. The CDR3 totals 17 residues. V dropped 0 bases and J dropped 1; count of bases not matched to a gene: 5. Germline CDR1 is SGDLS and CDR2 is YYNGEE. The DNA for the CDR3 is TGTGCCAGCAGCGTAGCCGGTAGCGGGGTGAACACCGGGGAGCTGTTTTTT. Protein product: CASSVAGSGVNTGELFF.

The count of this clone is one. The CDR3 DNA is TGTGCCAGTAGTAATAGCGGGAGGGAGACCCAGTACTTC. Protein: CASSNSGRETQYF. The rearrangement uses TRBV19 and TRBJ2-5, with 10 bases that match TRBD2. The V segment lost 4 bases and the J segment 5 bases; nucleotides outside the gene matches: 1. This CDR3 has 13 amino acids. The germline gives CDR1 LNHDA, CDR2 SQIVND (reference sequence).

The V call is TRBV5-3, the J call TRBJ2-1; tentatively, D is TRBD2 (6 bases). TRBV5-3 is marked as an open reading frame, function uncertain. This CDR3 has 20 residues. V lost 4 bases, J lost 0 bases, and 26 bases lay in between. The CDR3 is CARSLESEGLPRSSYNEQFF. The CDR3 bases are TGTGCCAGAAGCCTAGAGTCTGAGGGACTTCCCAGAAGCTCCTACAATGAGCAGTTCTTC.

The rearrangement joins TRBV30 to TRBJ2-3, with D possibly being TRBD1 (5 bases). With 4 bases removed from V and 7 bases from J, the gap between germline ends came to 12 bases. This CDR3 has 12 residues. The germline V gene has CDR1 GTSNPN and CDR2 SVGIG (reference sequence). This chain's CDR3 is CAWMGRTHTQYF. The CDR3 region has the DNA TGTGCCTGGATGGGGCGGACCCATACGCAGTATTTT.

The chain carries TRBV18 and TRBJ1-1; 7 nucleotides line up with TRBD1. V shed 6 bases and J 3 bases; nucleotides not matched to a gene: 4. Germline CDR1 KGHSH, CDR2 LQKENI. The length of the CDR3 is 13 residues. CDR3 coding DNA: TGTGCCAGCTCGAGGCAGGGGGACACTGAAGCTTTCTTT. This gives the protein CASSRQGDTEAFF.

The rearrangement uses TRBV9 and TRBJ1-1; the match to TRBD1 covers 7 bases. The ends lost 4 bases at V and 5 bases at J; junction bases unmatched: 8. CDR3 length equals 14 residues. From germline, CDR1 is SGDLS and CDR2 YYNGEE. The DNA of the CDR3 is TGTGCCAGCAGCTCACGGACAGGAGGGACTGAAGCTTTCTTT. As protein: CASSSRTGGTEAFF. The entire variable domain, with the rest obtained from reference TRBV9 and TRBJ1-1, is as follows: DSGVTQTPKHLITATGQRVTLRCSPRSGDLSVYWYQQSLDQGLQFLIQYYNGEERAKGNILERFSAQQFPDLHSELNLSSLELGDSALYFCASSSRTGGTEAFFGQGTRLTVV.

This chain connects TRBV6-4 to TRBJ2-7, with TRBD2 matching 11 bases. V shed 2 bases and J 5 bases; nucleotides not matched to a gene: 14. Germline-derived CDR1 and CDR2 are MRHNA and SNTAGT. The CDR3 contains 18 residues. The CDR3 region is CASSDGVSGRAESDEQYF. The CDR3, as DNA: TGTGCCAGCAGTGACGGGGTTAGCGGGAGGGCCGAGTCCGACGAGCAGTACTTC.

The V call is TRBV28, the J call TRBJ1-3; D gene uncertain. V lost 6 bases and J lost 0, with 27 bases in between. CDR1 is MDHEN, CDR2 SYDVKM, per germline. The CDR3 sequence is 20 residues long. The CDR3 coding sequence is TGTGCCAGCAGCCTCTCTGGCATCCCGGCCCCGAGGGACTCTGGAAACACCATATATTTT. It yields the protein CASSLSGIPAPRDSGNTIYF.

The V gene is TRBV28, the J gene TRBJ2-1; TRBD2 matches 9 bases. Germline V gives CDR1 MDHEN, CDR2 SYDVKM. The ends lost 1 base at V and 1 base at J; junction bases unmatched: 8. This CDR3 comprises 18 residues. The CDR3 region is CASSLYWREGRSYNEQFF. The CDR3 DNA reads TGTGCCAGCAGTTTATATTGGCGGGAGGGCCGGTCCTACAATGAGCAGTTCTTC.

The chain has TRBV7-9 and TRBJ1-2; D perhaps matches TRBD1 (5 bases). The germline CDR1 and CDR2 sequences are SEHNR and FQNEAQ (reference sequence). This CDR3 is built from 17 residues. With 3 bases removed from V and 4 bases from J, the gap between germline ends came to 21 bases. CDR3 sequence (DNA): TGTGCCAGCAGCTTCCAGGGTTTTTCCTCCCCTGGCTATGGCTACACCTTC. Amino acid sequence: CASSFQGFSSPGYGYTF. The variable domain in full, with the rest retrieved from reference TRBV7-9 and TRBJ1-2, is DTGVSQNPRHKITKRGQNVTFRCDPISEHNRLYWYRQTLGQGPEFLTYFQNEAQLEKSRLLSDRFSAERPKGSFSTLEIQRTEQGDSAMYLCASSFQGFSSPGYGYTFGSGTRLTVV.

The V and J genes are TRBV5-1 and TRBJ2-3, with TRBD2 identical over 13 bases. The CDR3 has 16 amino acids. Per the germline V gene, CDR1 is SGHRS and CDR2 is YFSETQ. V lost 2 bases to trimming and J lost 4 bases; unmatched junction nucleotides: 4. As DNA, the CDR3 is TGCGCCAGCAGCTTCACTAGCGGGGGGGCCGCAGATACGCAGTATTTT. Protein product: CASSFTSGGAADTQYF.

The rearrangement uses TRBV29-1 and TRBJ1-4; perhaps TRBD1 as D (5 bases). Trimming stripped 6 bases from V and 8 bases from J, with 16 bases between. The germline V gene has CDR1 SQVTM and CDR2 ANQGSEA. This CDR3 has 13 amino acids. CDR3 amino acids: CSVREATGEKLFF. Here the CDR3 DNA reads TGCAGCGTCAGGGAGGCAACTGGGGAAAAACTGTTTTTT.

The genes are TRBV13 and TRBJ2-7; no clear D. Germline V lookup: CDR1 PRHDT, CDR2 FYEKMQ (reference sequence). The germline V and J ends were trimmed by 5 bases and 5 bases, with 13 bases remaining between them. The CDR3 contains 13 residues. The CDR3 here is CASSLTETHEQYF. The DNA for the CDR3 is TGTGCCAGCAGCCTTACGGAGACCCACGAGCAGTACTTC.

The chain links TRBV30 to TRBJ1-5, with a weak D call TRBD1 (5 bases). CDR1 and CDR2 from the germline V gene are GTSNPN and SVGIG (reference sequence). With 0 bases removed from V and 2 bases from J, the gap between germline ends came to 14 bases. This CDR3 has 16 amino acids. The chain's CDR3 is CAWSVPAQGGNQPQHF. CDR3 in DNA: TGTGCCTGGAGTGTCCCCGCGCAGGGTGGCAATCAGCCCCAGCATTTT.

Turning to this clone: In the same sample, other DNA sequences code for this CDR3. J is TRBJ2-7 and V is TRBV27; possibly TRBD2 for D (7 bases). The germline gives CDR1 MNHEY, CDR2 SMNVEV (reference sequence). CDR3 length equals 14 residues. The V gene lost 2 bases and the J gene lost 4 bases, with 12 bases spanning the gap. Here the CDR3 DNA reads TGTGCCAGCAGTTTACTCGGGGGGCTGTACGAGCAGTACTTC. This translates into CASSLLGGLYEQYF.

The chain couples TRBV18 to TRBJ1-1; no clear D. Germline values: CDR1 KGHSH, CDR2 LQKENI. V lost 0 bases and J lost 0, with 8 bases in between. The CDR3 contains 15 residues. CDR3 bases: TGTGCCAGCTCACCACCGCAGGCCTTGAACACTGAAGCTTTCTTT. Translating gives CASSPPQALNTEAFF.

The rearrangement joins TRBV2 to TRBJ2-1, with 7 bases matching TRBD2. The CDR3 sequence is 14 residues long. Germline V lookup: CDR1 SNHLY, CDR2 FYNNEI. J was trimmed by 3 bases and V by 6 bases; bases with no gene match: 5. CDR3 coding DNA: TGTGCCAGCAGACGGGAGGCCATCTACAATGAGCAGTTCTTC. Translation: CASRREAIYNEQFF.

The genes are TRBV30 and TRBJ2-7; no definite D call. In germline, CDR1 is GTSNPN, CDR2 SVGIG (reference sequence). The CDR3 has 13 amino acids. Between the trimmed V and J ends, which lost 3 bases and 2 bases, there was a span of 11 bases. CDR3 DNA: TGTGCCTGGAGCTCCTTTGGAGCCTACGAGCAGTACTTC. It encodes CAWSSFGAYEQYF.

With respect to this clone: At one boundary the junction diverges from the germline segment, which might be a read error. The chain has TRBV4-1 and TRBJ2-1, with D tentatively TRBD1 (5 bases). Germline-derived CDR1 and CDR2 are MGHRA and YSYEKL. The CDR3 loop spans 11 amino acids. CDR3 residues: CASSQDRQQLF. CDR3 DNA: TGCGCCAGCAGCCAAGATCGACAGCAGCTCTTC.

The CDR3: CATSRGGIAGGRTDTQYF. CDR3 nucleotides: TGTGCCACCAGCAGAGGAGGTATAGCGGGGGGACGCACAGATACGCAGTATTTT. The rearrangement uses TRBV15 and TRBJ2-3; 10 bases line up with TRBD2. The CDR3 extends over 18 amino acids. Germline lookup yields CDR1 LNHNV and CDR2 YYDKDF (reference sequence). J was trimmed by 1 base and V by 1 base; bases with no gene match: 8.

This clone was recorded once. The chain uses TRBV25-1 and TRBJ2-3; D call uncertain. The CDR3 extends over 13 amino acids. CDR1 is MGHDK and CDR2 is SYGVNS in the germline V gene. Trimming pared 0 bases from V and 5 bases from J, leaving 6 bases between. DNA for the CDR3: TGTGCCAGCAGTGAATATAGAGAAGATACGCAGTATTTT. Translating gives CASSEYREDTQYF.

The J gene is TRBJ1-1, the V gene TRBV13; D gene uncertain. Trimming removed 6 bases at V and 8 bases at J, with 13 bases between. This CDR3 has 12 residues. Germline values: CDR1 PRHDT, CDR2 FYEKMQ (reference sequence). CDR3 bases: TGTGCCAGCAGTGAGGAAACTAGAGAAGCTTTCTTT. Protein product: CASSEETREAFF.